This T cell receptor beta chain stems from a study of cytomegalovirus exposure and HLA in healthy donors. Study-level results: Later analysis showed TCR association rates varying by HLA locus, highest for DRB1 and lowest for HLA-C. Information on immune exposure was restricted to one variable (CMV serostatus). The study put some 150 TCR beta chains on its list as cytomegalovirus-associated. Follow-up analysis later connected one missense variant in DCLRE1C with trimming of TCR beta V- and J-genes.

Germline lookup yields CDR1 MRHNA and CDR2 SNTAGT. The CDR3 length is 16 residues. In the PCR, 60 Vbeta and 13 Jbeta primers were used. Data came from immunoSEQ multiplex PCR; TCRdb stores just in-frame clones and leaves some out. The data hold roughly 140,000 clones, with over 8% observed a single time. About this clone: What it recognizes is unknown. The junction and the germline gene differ at one end; a read error may be behind it.

This TCR was sampled from a male donor in good health and CMV-seronegative. The source material was PBMCs. The gene calls are TRBV6-4 and TRBJ2-1; no clear D. CDR3 residues: CASSDSDCGAYNEQFF. In DNA form, the CDR3 reads TGTGCCAGCAGTGACTCGGATTGCGGTGCCTATAATGAGCAGTTCTTC.